Sequencing of this T cell receptor beta chain was carried out in a study of Graves' ophthalmopathy and Graves' hyperthyroidism. Transcripts of RNA were the source for amplifying TCR beta CDR3 regions. The first round was an RT-PCR with HTBI primers, and the second round was a multiplex PCR. One entry per CDR3 protein, called by TCRdb with MiXCR from the multiplex PCR reads. In the table there are over 150,000 distinct CDR3 sequences, roughly 37% of which are singletons. This clonotype was observed at least ten times. Germline V gene lookup returns CDR1 SGHTA and CDR2 FQGNSA. The CDR3 runs to 15 residues. The J segment lost 4 bases and the V segment lost 2 bases, leaving 6 bases of the junction unmatched.

The material sequenced was peripheral blood. The receptor comes from a woman in her forties with Graves' ophthalmopathy. The chain carries TRBV7-2 and TRBJ2-7, with TRBD1 identical over 9 bases. This chain's CDR3 is CASSLTGTGIYEQYF. Here the CDR3 DNA reads TGTGCCAGCAGCTTAACCGGGACAGGGATTTACGAGCAGTACTTC.